Following are 5 T cell receptor beta chains from one sample sequenced in a study of T cell responses to AZD1222 COVID-19 vaccine. Some clones are missing from TCRdb's copy, which holds only in-frame ones; the method was immunoSEQ multiplex PCR. Found here are roughly 70,000 clones, under 90% of them singletons; the top ten hold about 6%. The sequencing used peripheral blood, collected 28 days after the second AZD1222 dose. The origin of the receptors is an adult who received the AZD1222 COVID-19 vaccine.

V gene TRBV5-1 combines with J gene TRBJ2-1; 12 bases fit TRBD2. Germline V gene lookup returns CDR1 SGHRS and CDR2 YFSETQ. J was trimmed by 3 bases and V by 4 bases; bases with no gene match: 2. This CDR3 is built from 15 residues. The CDR3, as DNA: TGCGCCAGCAGCCCGACTAGCGGGAGCTACAATGAGCAGTTCTTC. Its protein product is CASSPTSGSYNEQFF.

The chain has TRBV7-8 and TRBJ2-7; D might be TRBD2 (5 bases). V was cut by 2 bases and J by 4 bases, with 12 bases left in between. Germline assignment: CDR1 SGHVS and CDR2 FQNEAQ. The CDR3 is made up of 14 amino acids. CDR3 protein: CASSLTRSGYEQYF. CDR3 nucleotide sequence: TGTGCCAGCAGCTTAACTAGATCGGGGTACGAGCAGTACTTC.

This clone was seen once. CDR3 sequence reads: CASSPLAGASEQFF. The CDR3 DNA is TGCGCCAGCAGCCCACTGGCGGGGGCAAGTGAGCAGTTCTTC. The chain uses TRBV4-3 and TRBJ2-1; D may be TRBD2 (7 bases). CDR1 LGHNA and CDR2 YSLEER come from the germline V gene. V lost 4 bases, J lost 9 bases, and 16 bases lay in between. This CDR3 spans 14 amino acids.

The rearrangement uses TRBV6-6 and TRBJ2-3; 8 bases agree with TRBD1. Germline V gives CDR1 MNHNY, CDR2 SVGAGI (reference sequence). The CDR3 runs to 15 residues. V lost 1 base, J lost 6 bases, and 6 bases stayed unmatched. The CDR3 loop is CASSYFPDRGDTQYF. The CDR3 DNA reads as TGTGCCAGCAGTTACTTCCCCGACAGGGGTGATACGCAGTATTTT.

The CDR3 region has the DNA TGTGCCAGCAGCCTCGGGCGCGGGGGCGGCTCCTACAATGAGCAGTTCTTC. Protein product: CASSLGRGGGSYNEQFF. The rearrangement links TRBV11-3 to TRBJ2-1; D is perhaps TRBD2 (7 bases). Trimming took off 5 bases at V and 0 bases at J, with 17 bases between the two ends. The CDR3 is 17 amino acids. Germline-derived CDR1 and CDR2 are SGHNT and YENEEA.